These 18 T cell receptor beta chains originate from one sample sequenced in a study of blood T cells in healthy people across ages. PCR was performed a second time for about 7 to 11 cycles using a sample-barcoded 5' primer and a J-beta primer mix. Each CDR3 protein gets one entry after TCRdb re-called the 5' RACE reads with MiXCR. Of approximately 1.5 million distinct CDR3 sequences listed, about 45% are singletons. Sequenced material: blood. These receptors were taken from a woman aged 18-29 years in good health.

Concerning this clonotype itself: One junction end does not reproduce the germline sequence, and a read error may be involved. The genes are TRBV27 and TRBJ2-1; TRBD2 aligns across 7 bases. This CDR3 has 13 amino acids. Germline V CDR1 and CDR2: MNHEY, SMNVEV (reference sequence). The CDR3 DNA sequence: TGTGCCAGCAGTTTGCGGGGGTACAAGGAGCAGTTCTTC. Its translation: CASSLRGYKEQFF.

J is TRBJ1-2 and V is TRBV5-1; D is possibly TRBD1 (5 bases). V dropped 5 bases and J dropped 8 bases, with 19 bases sitting between them. The CDR3 extends over 14 amino acids. Germline CDR1 is SGHRS and CDR2 is YFSETQ. As DNA, the CDR3 is TGCGCCAGCAGTATACAGGCCCCCGAAGACGGCTACACCTTC. Its translation is CASSIQAPEDGYTF.

The chain uses TRBV9 and TRBJ1-4, with TRBD1 as a possible D gene (6 bases). This CDR3 is built from 15 residues. V was trimmed by 1 base and J by 0 bases, leaving 7 bases between them. Germline CDR1 and CDR2: SGDLS and YYNGEE. CDR3 sequence: CASSVPGATNEKLFF. The CDR3 DNA reads TGTGCCAGCAGCGTACCAGGGGCAACTAATGAAAAACTGTTTTTT.

As for this clonotype: Its ends do not fully match the called genes, so a read error is possible. The chain recombines TRBV12-3 or TRBV12-4 with TRBJ2-1; 8 nucleotides agree with TRBD1. This CDR3 spans 15 amino acids. The CDR3 is CASSRTGPSYSEQFF. As DNA, the CDR3 is TGTGCCAGCAGCCGGACAGGGCCCTCCTACAGTGAGCAGTTCTTC.

The rearrangement links TRBV7-2 to TRBJ2-1; no firm D call. Per germline, CDR1 SGHTA and CDR2 FQGNSA. The CDR3 runs 15 residues. V lost 1 base to trimming and J lost 5 bases, with 12 bases between them. CDR3 amino acids: CASSLESEIHNEQFF. The CDR3, as DNA: TGTGCCAGCAGCTTAGAATCAGAGATACACAATGAGCAGTTCTTC.

This clonotype was seen at least ten times. V gene TRBV12-3 or TRBV12-4 combines with J gene TRBJ1-5; maybe TRBD1 (6 bases). This CDR3 region has 15 residues. The V gene lost 3 bases and the J gene lost 1 base, with 10 bases spanning the gap. The CDR3 is CASSFQGLSNQPQHF. CDR3 coding DNA: TGTGCCAGCAGTTTTCAGGGGTTAAGCAATCAGCCCCAGCATTTT.

This rearrangement joins TRBV15 to TRBJ2-5; D is ambiguous. The CDR3 loop spans 15 amino acids. Germline V gives CDR1 LNHNV, CDR2 YYDKDF (reference sequence). V lost 0 bases and J lost 11, with 19 bases in between. This CDR3 reads CATSRDRLYYNEQYF. CDR3 DNA: TGTGCCACCAGCAGAGATCGACTTTACTACAATGAGCAGTACTTC. The full variable domain, in which reference TRBV15 and TRBJ2-5 provide the parts outside the CDR3, is DAMVIQNPRYQVTQFGKPVTLSCSQTLNHNVMYWYQQKSSQAPKLLFHYYDKDFNNEADTPDNFQSRRPNTSFCFLDIRSPGLGDTAMYLCATSRDRLYYNEQYFGPGTRLLVL.

This clonotype appeared a few times. This chain links TRBV29-1 with TRBJ2-1; TRBD2 agrees at 11 bases. V shed 0 bases, J shed 6 bases, and the junction held 7 bases outside the gene matches. The CDR3 covers 16 residues. CDR1 SQVTM and CDR2 ANQGSEA come from the germline V gene. The CDR3: CSVEDGRLAGPNEQFF. The DNA of the CDR3 is TGCAGCGTTGAAGATGGGAGACTAGCGGGACCCAATGAGCAGTTCTTC.

This CDR3 is CASSHQGPNTDTQYF. The CDR3 DNA follows: TGCGCCAGCAGCCATCAAGGACCGAACACAGATACGCAGTATTTT. This chain uses TRBV4-1 with TRBJ2-3; D unclear. This CDR3 has 15 amino acids. In germline, CDR1 is MGHRA, CDR2 YSYEKL. V was clipped by 3 bases and J by 2 bases, with 12 bases between them.

This chain joins TRBV4-1 and TRBJ2-1; perhaps TRBD1 as D (5 bases). Germline V gene sequence: CDR1 MGHRA, CDR2 YSYEKL. Trimming shortened V by 3 bases and J by 0 bases, and 15 bases separated the two germline ends. The CDR3 consists of 17 residues. The CDR3 loop reads CASSQDKTVSSYNEQFF. CDR3 in DNA: TGCGCCAGCAGCCAGGACAAGACGGTTAGCTCCTACAATGAGCAGTTCTTC.

V usage is TRBV28 and J usage is TRBJ2-5; D remains ambiguous. The J call could be wrong; TRBJ2-7 is a better fit for the DNA end. Per the germline V gene, CDR1 is MDHEN and CDR2 is SYDVKM. CDR3 size: 14 residues. The CDR3 is CASSWSESSYEQYF. CDR3 DNA sequence: TGTGCCAGCAGTTGGTCGGAGAGCTCCTACGAGCAGTACTTC.

The chain carries TRBV7-2 and TRBJ1-2, with no clear D. Germline CDR1 is SGHTA and CDR2 is FQGNSA. V was pared by 7 bases and J by 2 bases, with 11 bases between. The CDR3 has 13 residues. The CDR3: CASNRRPNYGYTF. DNA of the CDR3: TGTGCCAGCAACCGACGGCCAAACTATGGCTACACCTTC.

The V call is TRBV29-1, the J call TRBJ2-5, with D tentatively TRBD1 (5 bases). Germline V gene data show CDR1 as SQVTM and CDR2 as ANQGSEA. Trimming removed 4 bases at V and 5 bases at J, with 17 bases between. The CDR3 extends over 14 amino acids. CDR3 sequence reads: CSVGAQQGLETQYF. As DNA, the CDR3 is TGCAGCGTTGGGGCCCAGCAGGGCTTGGAGACCCAGTACTTC. The full variable domain, rest sourced from reference TRBV29-1 and TRBJ2-5, is SAVISQKPSRDICQRGTSLTIQCQVDSQVTMMFWYRQQPGQSLTLIATANQGSEATYESGFVIDKFPISRPNLTFSTLTVSNMSPEDSSIYLCSVGAQQGLETQYFGPGTRLLVL.

This clonotype has only a few counts. This chain connects TRBV4-3 to TRBJ1-4, with no clear D. V was clipped by 0 bases and J by 0 bases, with 11 bases between them. The CDR3 extends over 17 amino acids. Germline-derived CDR1 and CDR2 are LGHNA and YSLEER. In nucleotides, the CDR3 is TGCGCCAGCAGCCAAGATTCGAGCAGAGCAACTAATGAAAAACTGTTTTTT. It translates to CASSQDSSRATNEKLFF.

J is TRBJ2-2 and V is TRBV7-2; D call uncertain. V lost 5 bases, J lost 6 bases, and 16 bases lay in between. This CDR3 spans 15 amino acids. Germline V gives CDR1 SGHTA, CDR2 FQGNSA. CDR3 region: CASSPDSRIPGELFF. Here the CDR3 DNA reads TGTGCCAGCAGCCCGGATAGTCGGATTCCCGGGGAGCTGTTTTTT.

This clonotype was seen a handful of times. V gene TRBV29-1 combines with J gene TRBJ2-1; D unclear. The V and J ends lost 7 bases and 0 bases respectively, with 13 bases between them. The CDR3 runs to 14 residues. Germline CDR1 is SQVTM and CDR2 is ANQGSEA. The CDR3 loop is CSAEDRNSYNEQFF. In DNA form, the CDR3 reads TGCAGCGCCGAAGACCGTAACTCCTACAATGAGCAGTTCTTC.

This clonotype has a count of ten or more. The chain uses TRBV4-1 and TRBJ2-3; tentative D call: TRBD2 (5 bases). V gave up 3 bases and J gave up 6 bases, with 16 bases separating them. The CDR3 consists of 15 residues. Germline V CDR1 and CDR2: MGHRA, YSYEKL. CDR3 sequence reads: CASSHPARERDTQYF. For the CDR3, the DNA is TGCGCCAGCAGCCACCCCGCGAGGGAGCGGGATACGCAGTATTTT.

V is TRBV7-9 and J is TRBJ1-2; the D gene is possibly TRBD1 (6 bases). This CDR3 has 16 residues. Trimming left V 1 base short and J 7 bases short, with 19 bases between. Germline CDR1 reads SEHNR; CDR2 reads FQNEAQ (reference sequence). In nucleotides, the CDR3 is TGTGCCAGCAGCTTAGATCCTGATGGGGGCAGGGGTGGCTACACCTTC. The encoded protein is CASSLDPDGGRGGYTF.